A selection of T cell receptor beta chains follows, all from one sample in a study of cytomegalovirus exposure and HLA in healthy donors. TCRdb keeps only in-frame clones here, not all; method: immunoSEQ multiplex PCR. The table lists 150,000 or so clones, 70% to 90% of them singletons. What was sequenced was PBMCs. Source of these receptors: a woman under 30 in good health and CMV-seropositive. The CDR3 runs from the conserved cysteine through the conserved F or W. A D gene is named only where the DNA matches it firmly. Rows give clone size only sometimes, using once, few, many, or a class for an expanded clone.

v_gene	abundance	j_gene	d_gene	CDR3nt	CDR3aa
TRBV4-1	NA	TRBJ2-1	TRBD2	TGCGCCAGCAGCCAAGAATTGGGGACTAGCGGCTACAATGAGCAGTTCTTC	CASSQELGTSGYNEQFF
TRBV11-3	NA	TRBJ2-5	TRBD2	TGTGCCAGCAGCTTGACCAGCGGGAAAGGAGAGACCCAGTACTTC	CASSLTSGKGETQYF
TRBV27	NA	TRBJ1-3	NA	TGTGCCACGCGGGGGGAGGGGCTATCTGGAAACACCATATATTTT	CATRGEGLSGNTIYF
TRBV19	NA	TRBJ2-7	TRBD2	TGTGCCAGTAGTATACTGGCTAGCGGGAGGTACGAGCAGTACTTC	CASSILASGRYEQYF
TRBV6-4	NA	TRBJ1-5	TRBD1	TGTGCCAGCAGTGAGCGGACAGGGGCACGGAAAAGCAATCAGCCCCAGCATTTT	CASSERTGARKSNQPQHF
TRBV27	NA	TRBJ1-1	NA	TGTGCCACCCAGGCAGGGAACACTGAAGCTTTCTTT	CATQAGNTEAFF
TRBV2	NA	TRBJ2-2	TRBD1	TGTGCCAGCGATGGACAGGGTAATACCGGGGAGCTGTTTTTT	CASDGQGNTGELFF
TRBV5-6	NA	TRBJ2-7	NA	TGTGCCAGCAGCCCCGCCGGGAACAGCTACGAGCAGTACTTC	CASSPAGNSYEQYF
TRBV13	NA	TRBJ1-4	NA	TGTGCCAGCACCTCCGGGACTAATGAAAAACTGTTTTTT	CASTSGTNEKLFF
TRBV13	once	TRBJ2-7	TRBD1	TGTGCCAGCAGCAGGACAGGGAACCCCTACGAGCAGTACTTC	CASSRTGNPYEQYF